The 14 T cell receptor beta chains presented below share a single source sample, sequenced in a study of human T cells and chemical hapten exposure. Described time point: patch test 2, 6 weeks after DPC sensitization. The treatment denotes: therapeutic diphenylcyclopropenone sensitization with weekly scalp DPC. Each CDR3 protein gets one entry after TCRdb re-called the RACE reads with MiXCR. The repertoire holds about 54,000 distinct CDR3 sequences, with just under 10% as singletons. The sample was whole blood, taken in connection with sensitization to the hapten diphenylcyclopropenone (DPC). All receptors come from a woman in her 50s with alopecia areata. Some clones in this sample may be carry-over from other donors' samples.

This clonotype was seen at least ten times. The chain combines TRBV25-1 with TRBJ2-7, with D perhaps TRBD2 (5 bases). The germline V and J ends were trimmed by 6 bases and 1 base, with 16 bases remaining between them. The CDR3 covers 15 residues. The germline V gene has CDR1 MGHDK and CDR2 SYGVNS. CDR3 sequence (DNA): TGTGCCAGCAGACCTCAACAGAGGGAGTCCTACGAGCAGTACTTC. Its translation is CASRPQQRESYEQYF.

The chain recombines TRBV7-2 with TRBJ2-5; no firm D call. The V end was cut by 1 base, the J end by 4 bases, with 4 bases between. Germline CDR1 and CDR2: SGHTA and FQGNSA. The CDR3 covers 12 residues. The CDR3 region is CASSLDRETQYF. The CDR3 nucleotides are TGTGCCAGCAGCTTAGACAGAGAGACCCAGTACTTC. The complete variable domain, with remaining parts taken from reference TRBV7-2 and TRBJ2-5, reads GAGVSQSPSNKVTEKGKDVELRCDPISGHTALYWYRQSLGQGLEFLIYFQGNSAPDKSGLPSDRFSAERTGGSVSTLTIQRTQQEDSAVYLCASSLDRETQYFGPGTRLLVL.

The CDR3 protein is CASSLVPPGQDIDEQYF. CDR3 nucleotide sequence: TGCGCCAGCAGCTTGGTGCCCCCGGGACAGGATATCGACGAGCAGTACTTC. The genes are TRBV5-1 and TRBJ2-7, with 8 bases that match TRBD1. The trim removed 0 bases at V and 5 bases at J, leaving 13 bases unmatched. Germline assignment: CDR1 SGHRS and CDR2 YFSETQ. The CDR3 has 17 residues.

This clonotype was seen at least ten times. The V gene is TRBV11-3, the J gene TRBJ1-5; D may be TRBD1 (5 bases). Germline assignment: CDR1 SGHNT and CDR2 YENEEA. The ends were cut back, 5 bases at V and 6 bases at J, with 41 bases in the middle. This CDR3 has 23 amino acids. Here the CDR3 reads CASSENPRQHEGVMGIFSQPQHF. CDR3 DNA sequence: TGTGCCAGCAGCGAGAACCCCCGTCAGCACGAAGGGGTCATGGGGATTTTCAGTCAGCCCCAGCATTTT. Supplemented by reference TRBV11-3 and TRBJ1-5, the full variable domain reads EAGVVQSPRYKIIEKKQPVAFWCNPISGHNTLYWYLQNLGQGPELLIRYENEEAVDDSQLPKDRFSAERLKGVDSTLKIQPAELGDSAVYLCASSENPRQHEGVMGIFSQPQHFGDGTRLSIL.

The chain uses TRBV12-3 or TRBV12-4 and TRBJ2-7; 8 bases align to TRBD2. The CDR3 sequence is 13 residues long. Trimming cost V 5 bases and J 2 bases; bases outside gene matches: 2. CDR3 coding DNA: TGTGCCAGCAGTGAGGGACTAGCCTACGAGCAGTACTTC. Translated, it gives CASSEGLAYEQYF.

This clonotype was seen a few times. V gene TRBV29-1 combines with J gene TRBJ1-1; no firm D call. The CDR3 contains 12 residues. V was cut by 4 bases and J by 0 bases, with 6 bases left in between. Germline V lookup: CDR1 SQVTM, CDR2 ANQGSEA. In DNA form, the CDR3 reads TGCAGCGTTGGCGGGATGAACACTGAAGCTTTCTTT. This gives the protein CSVGGMNTEAFF.

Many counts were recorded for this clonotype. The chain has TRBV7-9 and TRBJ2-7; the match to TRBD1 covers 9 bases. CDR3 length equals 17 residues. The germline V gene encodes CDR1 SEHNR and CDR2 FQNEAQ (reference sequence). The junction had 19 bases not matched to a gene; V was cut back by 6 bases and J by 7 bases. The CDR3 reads CASRRLIPGQGTWEQYF. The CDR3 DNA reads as TGTGCCAGCAGACGACTTATTCCGGGACAGGGTACGTGGGAGCAGTACTTC.

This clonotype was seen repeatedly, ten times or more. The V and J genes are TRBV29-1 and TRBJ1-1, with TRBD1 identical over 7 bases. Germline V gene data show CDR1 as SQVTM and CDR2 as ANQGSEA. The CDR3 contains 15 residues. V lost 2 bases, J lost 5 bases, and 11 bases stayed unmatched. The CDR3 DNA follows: TGCAGCGTTGAAAACCAACAGGGGCGCGGGACTGAAGCTTTCTTT. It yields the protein CSVENQQGRGTEAFF.

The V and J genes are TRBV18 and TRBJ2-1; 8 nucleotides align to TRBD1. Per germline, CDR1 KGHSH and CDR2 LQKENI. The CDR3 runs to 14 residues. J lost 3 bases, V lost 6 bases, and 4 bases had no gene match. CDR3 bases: TGTGCCAGCTCCCCGACAGGGGTCTACAATGAGCAGTTCTTC. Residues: CASSPTGVYNEQFF.

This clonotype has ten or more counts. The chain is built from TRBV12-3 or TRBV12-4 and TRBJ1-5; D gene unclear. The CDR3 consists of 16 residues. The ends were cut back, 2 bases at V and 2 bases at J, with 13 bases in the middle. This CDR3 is CASSLRGSAGNQPQHF. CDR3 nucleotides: TGTGCCAGCAGTTTACGGGGAAGTGCGGGCAATCAGCCCCAGCATTTT.

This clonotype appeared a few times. The CDR3 reads CASSPVSGSTLGTQYF. CDR3 in DNA: TGTGCCAGCTCACCGGTTAGCGGGTCAACACTTGGGACCCAGTACTTC. The gene calls are TRBV18 and TRBJ2-5; TRBD2 agrees at 7 bases. This CDR3 is built from 16 residues. With V trimmed by 3 bases and J by 7 bases, 14 bases remained unmatched. CDR1 is KGHSH and CDR2 is LQKENI in the germline V gene.

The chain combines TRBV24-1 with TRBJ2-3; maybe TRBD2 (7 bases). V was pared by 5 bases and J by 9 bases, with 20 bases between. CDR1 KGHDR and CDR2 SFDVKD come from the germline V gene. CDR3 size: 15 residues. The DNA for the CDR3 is TGTGCCACCAGTGTAGGTGGGGGGGCGAAGAGGACGCAGTATTTT. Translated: CATSVGGGAKRTQYF.

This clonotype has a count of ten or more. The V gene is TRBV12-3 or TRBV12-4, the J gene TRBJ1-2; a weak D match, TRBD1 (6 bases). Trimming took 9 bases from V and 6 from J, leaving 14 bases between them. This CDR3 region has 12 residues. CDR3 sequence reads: CASTWTANGYTF. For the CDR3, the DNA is TGTGCCAGTACTTGGACAGCTAATGGCTACACCTTC.

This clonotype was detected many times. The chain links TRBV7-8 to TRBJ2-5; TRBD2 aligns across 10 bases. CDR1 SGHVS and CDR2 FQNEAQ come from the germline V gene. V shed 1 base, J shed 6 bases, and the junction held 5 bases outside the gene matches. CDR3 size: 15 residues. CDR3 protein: CASSLGLAGEKTQYF. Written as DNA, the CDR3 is TGTGCCAGCAGCTTAGGGCTAGCGGGGGAAAAGACCCAGTACTTC.